Listed below are T cell receptor beta chains from one sample, sequenced in a study of blood T cell repertoires in COVID-19. The assay was immunoSEQ multiplex PCR, and TCRdb's table has in-frame clones only and misses some. The sample carries 150,000 or so clones, roughly nine tenths recorded once. The specimen sequenced was peripheral blood. The receptors were sampled from a woman between 70 and 85 years old with COVID-19, enrolled during active disease. CDR3s include the opening cysteine and the closing phenylalanine or tryptophan.

CAISQGGANYGYTF	TRBJ1-2	TRBV10-3
CASSPNSGLWPQHF	TRBJ1-5	TRBV18
CASSPRRDTIYF	TRBJ1-3	TRBV7-8
CASERYNEQFF	TRBJ2-1	TRBV2
CATKGGGTEAFF	TRBJ1-1	TRBV10-3
CASSLRTGKNEKLFF	TRBJ1-4	TRBV7-9
CASSLTDSGTQYF	TRBJ2-5	TRBV6-5
CASRWLGQETQYF	TRBJ2-5	TRBV12-3/TRBV12-4
CASSLDRVVGGYTF	TRBJ1-2	TRBV7-2
CASSPPGLAGGSTDTQYF	TRBJ2-3	TRBV10-1
CASSFAGTGVYGYTF	TRBJ1-2	TRBV5-6
CASGRTYGYTF	TRBJ1-2	TRBV12-3/TRBV12-4
CASTGTGSSYEQYF	TRBJ2-7	TRBV5-1
CASSWTGPNEKLFF	TRBJ1-4	TRBV6-5
CAPYVGQSQETQYF	TRBJ2-5	TRBV27
CASSSRDRGFTDTQYF	TRBJ2-3	TRBV19
CASSQPGSGANVLTF	TRBJ2-6	TRBV28
CASSLNVGQGIYEQYF	TRBJ2-7	TRBV28
CASSEWATIYF	TRBJ1-3	TRBV6-1
CASSLVIAGGTDTQYF	TRBJ2-3	TRBV5-5
CASRAWAGGLQETQYF	TRBJ2-5	TRBV28
CSVVGQGAWGYTF	TRBJ1-2	TRBV29-1
CASSLAGAGELFF	TRBJ2-2	TRBV3-1/TRBV3-2
CASSMTESTYEQYF	TRBJ2-7	TRBV19
CASSPTGGTNEKLFF	TRBJ1-4	TRBV7-9
CASSPRGGSNYGYTF	TRBJ1-2	TRBV7-3
CASSVGTGNYEQYF	TRBJ2-7	TRBV9
CASSLDRDQPQHF	TRBJ1-5	TRBV7-2
CASSLSVGASAFF	TRBJ1-1	TRBV5-1
CASSKGQGTDSPLHF	TRBJ1-6	TRBV5-1
CASSSTGYEQYF	TRBJ2-7	TRBV6-1
CSVGHVLAGGYTF	TRBJ1-2	TRBV29-1
CASSEGPDLPQYF	TRBJ2-5	TRBV2